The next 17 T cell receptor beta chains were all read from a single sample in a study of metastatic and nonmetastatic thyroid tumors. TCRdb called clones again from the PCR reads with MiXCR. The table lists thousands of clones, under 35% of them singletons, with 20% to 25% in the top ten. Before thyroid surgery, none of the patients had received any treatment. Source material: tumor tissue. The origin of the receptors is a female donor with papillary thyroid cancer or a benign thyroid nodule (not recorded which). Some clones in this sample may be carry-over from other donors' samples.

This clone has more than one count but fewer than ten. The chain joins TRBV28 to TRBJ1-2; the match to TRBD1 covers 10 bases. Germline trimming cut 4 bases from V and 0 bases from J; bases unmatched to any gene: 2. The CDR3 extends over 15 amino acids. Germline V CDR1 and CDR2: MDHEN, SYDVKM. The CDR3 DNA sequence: TGTGCCAGCAGTTCCGGGACAGGGGCTAACTATGGCTACACCTTC. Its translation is CASSSGTGANYGYTF.

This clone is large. CDR3 sequence: CASSLLDQVSPGELFF. Here the CDR3 DNA reads TGTGCCAGCAGCCTACTGGACCAGGTTAGCCCCGGGGAGCTGTTTTTT. The chain joins TRBV3-2 to TRBJ2-2. TRBV3-2 is deemed a pseudogene. CDR3 size: 16 residues.

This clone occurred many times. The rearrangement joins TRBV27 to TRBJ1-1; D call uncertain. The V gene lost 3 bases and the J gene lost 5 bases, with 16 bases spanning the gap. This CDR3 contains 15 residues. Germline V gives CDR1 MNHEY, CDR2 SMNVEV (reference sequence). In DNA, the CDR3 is TGTGCCAGCAGTTTCTCTCCGGGGTACGGGACTGAAGCTTTCTTT. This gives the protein CASSFSPGYGTEAFF.

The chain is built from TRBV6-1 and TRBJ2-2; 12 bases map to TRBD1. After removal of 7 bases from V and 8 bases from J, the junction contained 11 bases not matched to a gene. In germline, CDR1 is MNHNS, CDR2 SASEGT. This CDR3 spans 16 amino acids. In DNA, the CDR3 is TGTGCCAGCAATCCCGGGACAGGGGGCCATGGGGGGGAGCTGTTTTTT. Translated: CASNPGTGGHGGELFF.

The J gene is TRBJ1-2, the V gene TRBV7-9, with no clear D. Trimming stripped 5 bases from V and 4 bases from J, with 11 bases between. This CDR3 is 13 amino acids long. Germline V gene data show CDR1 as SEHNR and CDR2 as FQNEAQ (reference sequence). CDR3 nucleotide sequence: TGTGCCAGCAGCGCATCGGACGGCTATGGCTACACCTTC. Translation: CASSASDGYGYTF.

CDR3 nucleotide sequence: TGTGCCAGCAGTCAGGAGGCAGGGGGGACCTACGAGCAGTACTTC. Residues: CASSQEAGGTYEQYF. The genes are TRBV6-1 and TRBJ2-7, with D possibly TRBD1 on 7 matching bases. V was cut by 5 bases and J by 2 bases, with 16 bases left in between. Germline-derived CDR1 and CDR2 are MNHNS and SASEGT. The CDR3 length is 15 residues.

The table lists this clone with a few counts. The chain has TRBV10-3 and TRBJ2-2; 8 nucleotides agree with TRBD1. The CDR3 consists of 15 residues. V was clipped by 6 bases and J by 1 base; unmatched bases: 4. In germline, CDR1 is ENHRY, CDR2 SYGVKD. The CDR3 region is CAIRLDRGNTGELFF. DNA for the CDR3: TGTGCCATCAGATTAGACAGGGGGAACACCGGGGAGCTGTTTTTT.

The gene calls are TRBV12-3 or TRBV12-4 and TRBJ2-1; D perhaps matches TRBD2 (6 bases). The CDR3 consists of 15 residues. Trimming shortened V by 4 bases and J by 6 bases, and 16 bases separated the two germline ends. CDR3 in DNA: TGTGCCAGCAGTTCCACTTACCGGGAGCCCAATGAGCAGTTCTTC. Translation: CASSSTYREPNEQFF.

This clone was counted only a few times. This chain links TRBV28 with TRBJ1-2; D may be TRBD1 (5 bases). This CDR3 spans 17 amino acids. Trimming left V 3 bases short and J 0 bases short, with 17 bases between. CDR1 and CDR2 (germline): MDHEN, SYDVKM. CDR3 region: CASSFPPGASANYGYTF. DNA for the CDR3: TGTGCCAGCAGTTTCCCCCCCGGGGCCTCAGCTAACTATGGCTACACCTTC.

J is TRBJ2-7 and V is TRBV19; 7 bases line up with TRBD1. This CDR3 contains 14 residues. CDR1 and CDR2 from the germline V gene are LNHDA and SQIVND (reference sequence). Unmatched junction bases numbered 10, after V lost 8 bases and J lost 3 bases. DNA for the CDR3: TGTGCCAGTTCGACGACAGGGTTGGACTACGAGCAGTACTTC. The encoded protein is CASSTTGLDYEQYF.

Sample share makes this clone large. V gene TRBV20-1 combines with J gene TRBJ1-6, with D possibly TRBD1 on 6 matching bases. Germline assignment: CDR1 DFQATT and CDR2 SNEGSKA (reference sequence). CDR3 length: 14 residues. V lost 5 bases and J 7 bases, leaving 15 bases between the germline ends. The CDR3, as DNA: TGCAGTGCTGAGACAGGACTGGGGAATTCACCCCTCCACTTT. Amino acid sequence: CSAETGLGNSPLHF.

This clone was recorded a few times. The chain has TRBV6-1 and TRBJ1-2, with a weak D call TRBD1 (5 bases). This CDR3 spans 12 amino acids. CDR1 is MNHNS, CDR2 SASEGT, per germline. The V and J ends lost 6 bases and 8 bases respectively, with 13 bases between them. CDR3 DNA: TGTGCCAGCAGGGATTTCACAGGAGGCTACACCTTC. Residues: CASRDFTGGYTF.

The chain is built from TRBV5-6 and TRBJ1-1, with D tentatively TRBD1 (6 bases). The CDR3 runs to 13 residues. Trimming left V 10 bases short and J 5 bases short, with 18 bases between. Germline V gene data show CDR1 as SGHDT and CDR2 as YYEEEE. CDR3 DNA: TGTGCCTCACAGGGAGGGGGGCGGACTGAAGCTTTCTTT. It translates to CASQGGGRTEAFF. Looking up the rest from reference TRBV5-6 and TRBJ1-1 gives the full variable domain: DAGVTQSPTHLIKTRGQQVTLRCSPKSGHDTVSWYQQALGQGPQFIFQYYEEEERQRGNFPDRFSGHQFPNYSSELNVNALLLGDSALYLCASQGGGRTEAFFGQGTRLTVV.

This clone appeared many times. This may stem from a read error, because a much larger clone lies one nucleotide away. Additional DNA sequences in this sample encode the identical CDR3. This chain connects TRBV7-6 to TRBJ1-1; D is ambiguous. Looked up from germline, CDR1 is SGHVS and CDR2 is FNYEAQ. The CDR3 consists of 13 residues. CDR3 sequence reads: CASSLSQRTEAFF. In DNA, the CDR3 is TGTGCTAGCAGCTTAAGCCAGAGGACTGAAGCTTTCTTT.

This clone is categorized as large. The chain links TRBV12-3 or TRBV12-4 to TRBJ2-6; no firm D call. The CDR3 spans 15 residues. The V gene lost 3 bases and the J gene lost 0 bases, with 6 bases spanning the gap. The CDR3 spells CASSLYHSGANVLTF. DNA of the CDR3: TGTGCCAGCAGTTTGTATCACTCTGGGGCCAACGTCCTGACTTTC.

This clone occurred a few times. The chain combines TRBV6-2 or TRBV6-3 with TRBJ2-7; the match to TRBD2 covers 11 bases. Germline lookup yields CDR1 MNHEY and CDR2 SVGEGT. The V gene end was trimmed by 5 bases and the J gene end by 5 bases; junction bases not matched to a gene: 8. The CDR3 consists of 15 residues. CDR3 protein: CASSTRLAGSDEQYF. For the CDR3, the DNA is TGTGCCAGCAGTACCCGACTAGCGGGATCGGACGAGCAGTACTTC.

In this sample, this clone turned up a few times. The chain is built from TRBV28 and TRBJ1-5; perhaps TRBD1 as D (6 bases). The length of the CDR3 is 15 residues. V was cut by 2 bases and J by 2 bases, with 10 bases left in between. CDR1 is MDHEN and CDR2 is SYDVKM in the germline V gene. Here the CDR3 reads CASSLQGFGNQPQHF. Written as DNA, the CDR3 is TGTGCCAGCAGTTTACAGGGGTTCGGCAATCAGCCCCAGCATTTT.